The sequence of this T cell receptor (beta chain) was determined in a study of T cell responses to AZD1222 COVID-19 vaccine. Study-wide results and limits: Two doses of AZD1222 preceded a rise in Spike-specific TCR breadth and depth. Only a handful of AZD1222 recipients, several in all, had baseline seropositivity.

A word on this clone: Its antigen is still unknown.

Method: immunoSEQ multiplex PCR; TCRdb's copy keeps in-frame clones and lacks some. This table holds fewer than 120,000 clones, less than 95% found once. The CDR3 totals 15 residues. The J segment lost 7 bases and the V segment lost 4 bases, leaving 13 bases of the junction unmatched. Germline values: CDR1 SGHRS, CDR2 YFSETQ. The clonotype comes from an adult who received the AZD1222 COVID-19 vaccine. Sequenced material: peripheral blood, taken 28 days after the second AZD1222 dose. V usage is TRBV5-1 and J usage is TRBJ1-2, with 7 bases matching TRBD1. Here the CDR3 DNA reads TGCGCCAGCAGCCCGAGGAGGGAGGGGGCCAGTGGCTACACCTTC. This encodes CASSPRREGASGYTF.